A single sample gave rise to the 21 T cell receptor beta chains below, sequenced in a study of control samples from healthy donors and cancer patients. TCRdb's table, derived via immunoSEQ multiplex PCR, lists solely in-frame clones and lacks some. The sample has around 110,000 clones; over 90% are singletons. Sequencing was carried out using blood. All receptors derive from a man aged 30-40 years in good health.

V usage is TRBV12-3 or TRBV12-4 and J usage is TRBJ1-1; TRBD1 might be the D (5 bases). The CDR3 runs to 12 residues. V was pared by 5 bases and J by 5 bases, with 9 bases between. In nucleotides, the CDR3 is TGTGCCAGCAGTATGAGGGGTACTGAAGCTTTCTTT. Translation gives CASSMRGTEAFF.

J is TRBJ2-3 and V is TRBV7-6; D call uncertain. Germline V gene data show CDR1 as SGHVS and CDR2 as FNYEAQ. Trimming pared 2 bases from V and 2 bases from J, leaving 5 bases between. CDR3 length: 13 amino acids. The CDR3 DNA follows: TGTGCCAGCAGCTTATCCCACACAGATACGCAGTATTTT. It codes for CASSLSHTDTQYF.

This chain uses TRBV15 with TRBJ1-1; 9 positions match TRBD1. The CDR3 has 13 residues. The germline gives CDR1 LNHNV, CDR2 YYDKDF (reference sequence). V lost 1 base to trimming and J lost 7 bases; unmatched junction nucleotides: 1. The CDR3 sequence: CATSRGQGGEAFF. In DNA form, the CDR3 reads TGTGCCACCAGCAGAGGACAGGGGGGTGAAGCTTTCTTT.

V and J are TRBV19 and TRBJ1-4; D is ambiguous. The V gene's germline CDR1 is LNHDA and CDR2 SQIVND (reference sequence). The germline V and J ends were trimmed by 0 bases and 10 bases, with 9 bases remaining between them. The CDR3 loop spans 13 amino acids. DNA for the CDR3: TGTGCCAGTAGTATAGATGTAGAGGGAAAACTGTTTTTT. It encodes CASSIDVEGKLFF.

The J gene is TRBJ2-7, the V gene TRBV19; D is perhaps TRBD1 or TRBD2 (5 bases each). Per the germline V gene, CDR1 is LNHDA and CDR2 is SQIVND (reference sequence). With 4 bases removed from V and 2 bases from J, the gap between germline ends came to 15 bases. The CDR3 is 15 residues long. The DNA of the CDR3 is TGTGCCAGTAGTACGACTGGGGGAGCCCCCTACGAGCAGTACTTC. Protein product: CASSTTGGAPYEQYF.

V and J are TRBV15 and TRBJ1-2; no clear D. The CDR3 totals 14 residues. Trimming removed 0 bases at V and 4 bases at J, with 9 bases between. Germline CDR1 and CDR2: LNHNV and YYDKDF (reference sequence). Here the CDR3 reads CATSRDFLSYGYTF. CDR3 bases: TGTGCCACCAGCAGAGATTTCTTGAGCTATGGCTACACCTTC.

The CDR3 region is CASRGKGYSNQPQHF. CDR3 nucleotide sequence: TGTGCCAGCAGGGGGAAGGGGTATAGCAATCAGCCCCAGCATTTT. The rearrangement links TRBV27 to TRBJ1-5, with D possibly matching TRBD1 (5 bases). The germline V gene encodes CDR1 MNHEY and CDR2 SMNVEV (reference sequence). The V end was cut by 6 bases, the J end by 0 bases, with 12 bases between. The CDR3 consists of 15 residues.

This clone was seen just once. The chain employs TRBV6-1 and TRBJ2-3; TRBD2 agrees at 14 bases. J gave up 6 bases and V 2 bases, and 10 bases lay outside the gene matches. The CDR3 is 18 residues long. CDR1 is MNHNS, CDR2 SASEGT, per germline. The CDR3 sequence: CASSENWTSGGPGDTQYF. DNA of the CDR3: TGTGCCAGCAGTGAAAATTGGACTAGCGGGGGGCCGGGGGATACGCAGTATTTT.

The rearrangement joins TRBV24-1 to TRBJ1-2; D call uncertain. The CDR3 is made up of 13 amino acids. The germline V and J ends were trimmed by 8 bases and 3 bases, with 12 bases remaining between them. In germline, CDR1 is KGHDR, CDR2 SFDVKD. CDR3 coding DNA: TGTGCCACCAAGCGTACTGGAGACTATGGCTACACCTTC. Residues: CATKRTGDYGYTF.

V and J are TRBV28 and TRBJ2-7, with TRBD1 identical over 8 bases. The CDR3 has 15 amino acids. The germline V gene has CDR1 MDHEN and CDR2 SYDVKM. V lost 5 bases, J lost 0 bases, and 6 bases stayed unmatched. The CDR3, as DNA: TGTGCCAGCAGTAGAGGGGACAGGCCCTCCTACGAGCAGTACTTC. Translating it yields CASSRGDRPSYEQYF.

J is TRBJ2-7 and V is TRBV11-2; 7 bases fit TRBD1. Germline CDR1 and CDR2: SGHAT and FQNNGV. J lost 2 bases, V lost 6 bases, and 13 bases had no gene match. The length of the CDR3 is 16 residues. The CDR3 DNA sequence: TGTGCCAGCAGTTCCCTAGTGACAGGGCTTCCCTACGAGCAGTACTTC. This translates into CASSSLVTGLPYEQYF.

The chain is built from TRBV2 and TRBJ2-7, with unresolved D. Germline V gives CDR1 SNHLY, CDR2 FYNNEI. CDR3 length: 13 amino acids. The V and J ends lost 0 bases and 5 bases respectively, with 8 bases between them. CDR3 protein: CASSEAYSDEQYV. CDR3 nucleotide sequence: TGTGCCAGCAGTGAAGCATATTCGGACGAGCAGTACGTC.

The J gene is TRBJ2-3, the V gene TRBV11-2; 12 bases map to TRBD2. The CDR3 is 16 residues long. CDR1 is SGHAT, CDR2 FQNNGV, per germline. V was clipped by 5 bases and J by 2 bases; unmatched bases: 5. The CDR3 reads CASSVGLAGTTDTQYF. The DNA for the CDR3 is TGTGCCAGCAGCGTGGGACTAGCGGGTACCACAGATACGCAGTATTTT.

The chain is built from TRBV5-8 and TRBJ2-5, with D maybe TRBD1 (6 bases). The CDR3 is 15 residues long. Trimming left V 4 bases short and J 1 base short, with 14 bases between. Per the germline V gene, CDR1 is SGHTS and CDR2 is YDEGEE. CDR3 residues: CASSRWTAPQETQYF. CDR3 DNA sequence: TGTGCCAGCAGCCGATGGACAGCCCCCCAAGAGACCCAGTACTTC. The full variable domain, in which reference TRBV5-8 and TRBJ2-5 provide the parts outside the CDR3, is EAGVTQSPTHLIKTRGQQATLRCSPISGHTSVYWYQQALGLGLQFLLWYDEGEERNRGNFPPRFSGRQFPNYSSELNVNALELEDSALYLCASSRWTAPQETQYFGPGTRLLVL.

For the CDR3, the DNA is TGTGCCAGCAGTGACAACGACGGAGGGAATGAAAAACTGTTTTTT. Translation gives CASSDNDGGNEKLFF. The chain has TRBV6-1 and TRBJ1-4; D is unclear. The germline V gene has CDR1 MNHNS and CDR2 SASEGT. The V end was cut by 3 bases, the J end by 5 bases, with 13 bases between. The CDR3 covers 15 residues.

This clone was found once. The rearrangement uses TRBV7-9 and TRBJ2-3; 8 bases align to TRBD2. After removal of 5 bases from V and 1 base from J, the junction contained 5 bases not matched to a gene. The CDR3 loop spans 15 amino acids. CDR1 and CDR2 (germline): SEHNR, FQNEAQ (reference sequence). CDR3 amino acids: CASSLFGGGTDTQYF. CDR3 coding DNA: TGTGCCAGCAGCCTATTCGGGGGGGGCACAGATACGCAGTATTTT. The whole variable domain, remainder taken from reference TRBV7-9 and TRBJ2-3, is DTGVSQNPRHKITKRGQNVTFRCDPISEHNRLYWYRQTLGQGPEFLTYFQNEAQLEKSRLLSDRFSAERPKGSFSTLEIQRTEQGDSAMYLCASSLFGGGTDTQYFGPGTRLTVL.

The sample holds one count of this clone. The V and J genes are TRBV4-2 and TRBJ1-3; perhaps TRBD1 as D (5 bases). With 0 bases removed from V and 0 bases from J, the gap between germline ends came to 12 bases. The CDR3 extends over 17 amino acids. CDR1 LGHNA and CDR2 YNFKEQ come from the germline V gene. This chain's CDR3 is CASSQDEDTYSGNTIYF. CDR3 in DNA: TGTGCCAGCAGCCAAGATGAGGACACTTACTCTGGAAACACCATATATTTT.

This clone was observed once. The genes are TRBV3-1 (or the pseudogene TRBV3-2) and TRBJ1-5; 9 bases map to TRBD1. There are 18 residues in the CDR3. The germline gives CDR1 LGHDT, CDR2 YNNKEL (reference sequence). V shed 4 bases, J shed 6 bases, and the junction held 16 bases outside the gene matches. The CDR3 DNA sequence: TGTGCCAGCAGCCCAAGCCTAACCCAACAGGGGGCGAGTCAGCCCCAGCATTTT. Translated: CASSPSLTQQGASQPQHF.

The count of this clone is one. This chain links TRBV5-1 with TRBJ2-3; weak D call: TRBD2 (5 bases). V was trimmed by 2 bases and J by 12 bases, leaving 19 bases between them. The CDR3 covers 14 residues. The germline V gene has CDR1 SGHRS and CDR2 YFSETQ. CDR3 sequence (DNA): TGCGCCAGCAGCTTACGGGGTCTAGATTTTCCCCAGTATTTT. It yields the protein CASSLRGLDFPQYF.

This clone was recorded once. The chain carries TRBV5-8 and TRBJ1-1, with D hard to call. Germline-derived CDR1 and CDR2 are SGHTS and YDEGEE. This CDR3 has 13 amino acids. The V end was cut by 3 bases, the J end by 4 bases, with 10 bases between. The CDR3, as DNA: TGTGCCAGCAGCTCTGAGCTGTTCACTGAAGCTTTCTTT. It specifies CASSSELFTEAFF.

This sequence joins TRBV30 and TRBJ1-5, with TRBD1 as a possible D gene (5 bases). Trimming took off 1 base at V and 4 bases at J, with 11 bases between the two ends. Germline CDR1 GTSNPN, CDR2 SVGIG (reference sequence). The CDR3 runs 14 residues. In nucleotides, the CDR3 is TGTGCCTGGAGTGGTCAGGGTTCTAATCAGCCCCAGCATTTT. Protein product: CAWSGQGSNQPQHF. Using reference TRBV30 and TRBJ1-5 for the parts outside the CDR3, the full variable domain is SQTIHQWPATLVQPVGSPLSLECTVEGTSNPNLYWYRQAAGRGLQLLFYSVGIGQISSEVPQNLSASRPQDRQFILSSKKLLLSDSGFYLCAWSGQGSNQPQHFGDGTRLSIL.